Sequencing of this T cell receptor beta chain was carried out in a study of T cell responses to AZD1222 COVID-19 vaccine. At the level of the study: It was second doses at about 4 or about 12 weeks that were pooled.

Study observations and caveats: The donor group comprised mostly white British people and more females; the analysis possibly underestimated clonal diversity.

The repertoire was sequenced with immunoSEQ multiplex PCR; TCRdb's copy has only in-frame clones and lacks some. This table holds 82,000 or so clones, 85% to 95% found once. The germline V gene encodes CDR1 MDHEN and CDR2 SYDVKM. This CDR3 contains 15 residues. J was trimmed by 1 base and V by 2 bases; bases with no gene match: 4. In the case of this clone: No antigen is known for it.

The source of this sequence is an adult in good health. Sample: peripheral blood, taken on day 0 of AZD1222 vaccination. The V call is TRBV28, the J call TRBJ2-7, with 8 bases identical to TRBD1. The CDR3 here is CASSLGWDRSYEQYF. The DNA for the CDR3 is TGTGCCAGCAGTTTAGGGTGGGACAGGTCCTACGAGCAGTACTTC.